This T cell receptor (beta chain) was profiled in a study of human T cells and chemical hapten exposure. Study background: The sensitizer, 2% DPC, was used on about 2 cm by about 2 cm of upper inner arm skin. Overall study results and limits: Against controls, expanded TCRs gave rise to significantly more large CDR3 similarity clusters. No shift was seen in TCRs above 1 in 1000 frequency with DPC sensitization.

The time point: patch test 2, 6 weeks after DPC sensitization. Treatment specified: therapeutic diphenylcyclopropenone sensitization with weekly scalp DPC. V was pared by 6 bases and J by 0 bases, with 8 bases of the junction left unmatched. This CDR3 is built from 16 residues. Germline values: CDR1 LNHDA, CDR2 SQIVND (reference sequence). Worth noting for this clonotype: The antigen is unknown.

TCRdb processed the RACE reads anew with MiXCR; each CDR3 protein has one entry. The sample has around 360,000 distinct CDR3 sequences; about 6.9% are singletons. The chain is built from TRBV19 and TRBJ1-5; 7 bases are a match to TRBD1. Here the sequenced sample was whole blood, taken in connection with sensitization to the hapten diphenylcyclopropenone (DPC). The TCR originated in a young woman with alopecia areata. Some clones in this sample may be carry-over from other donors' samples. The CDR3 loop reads CASRPYGTDSNQPQHF. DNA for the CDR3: TGTGCCAGTAGACCTTACGGGACAGATAGCAATCAGCCCCAGCATTTT. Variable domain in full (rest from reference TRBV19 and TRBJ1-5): DGGITQSPKYLFRKEGQNVTLSCEQNLNHDAMYWYRQDPGQGLRLIYYSQIVNDFQKGDIAEGYSVSREKKESFPLTVTSAQKNPTAFYLCASRPYGTDSNQPQHFGDGTRLSIL.